Shown below are 10 T cell receptor beta chains from a single sample sequenced in a study of blood T cells in healthy people across ages. Next came a second PCR, run for about 6 to 12 cycles, which used a sample-barcoded 5' primer along with a J-beta primer mix. TCRdb reanalysed the 5' RACE reads using MiXCR and keeps one entry per CDR3 protein. The data contain about 1.4 million distinct CDR3 sequences, approximately 59% of them seen just once; the ten biggest clones take up over 5.5%. Sequencing was carried out using blood. The source is a man between 18 and 29 years old in good health.

This chain uses TRBV4-3 with TRBJ1-1; a weak D match, TRBD1 (5 bases). The germline V and J ends were trimmed by 2 bases and 7 bases, with 14 bases remaining between them. Germline V gives CDR1 LGHNA, CDR2 YSLEER. The CDR3 has 14 residues. CDR3 in amino acids: CASSQSGGEDEAFF. The CDR3, as DNA: TGCGCCAGCAGCCAATCAGGAGGGGAAGATGAAGCTTTCTTT.

The rearrangement links TRBV14 to TRBJ2-4; 8 nucleotides match TRBD1. The CDR3 contains 20 residues. V lost 1 base to trimming and J lost 5 bases; unmatched junction nucleotides: 19. CDR1 is SGHDN and CDR2 is FVKESK in the germline V gene. The CDR3 bases are TGTGCCAGCAGCCAAGTTTTTGAGTGGTCTCCCAAGGACAGGGAAAACATTCAGTACTTC. It encodes CASSQVFEWSPKDRENIQYF.

The V call is TRBV4-3, the J call TRBJ2-5; TRBD1 or TRBD2 may be the D gene (6 bases each). This CDR3 spans 13 amino acids. Germline lookup yields CDR1 LGHNA and CDR2 YSLEER. Between the trimmed V and J ends, which lost 0 bases and 7 bases, there was a span of 9 bases. CDR3 region: CASSQEGGGTQYF. The CDR3 nucleotides read TGCGCCAGCAGCCAAGAAGGGGGAGGGACCCAGTACTTC.

V usage is TRBV20-1 and J usage is TRBJ1-5, with 8 bases aligning to TRBD1. The germline V gene has CDR1 DFQATT and CDR2 SNEGSKA (reference sequence). CDR3 length: 17 amino acids. The ends lost 5 bases at V and 0 bases at J; junction bases unmatched: 12. The CDR3 protein is CSAWGQDEKYSNQPQHF. DNA of the CDR3: TGCAGTGCTTGGGGACAGGACGAAAAATATAGCAATCAGCCCCAGCATTTT.

This clonotype was seen a few times. This sequence joins TRBV25-1 and TRBJ1-1; no clear D gene. Germline V lookup: CDR1 MGHDK, CDR2 SYGVNS. V lost 5 bases, J lost 4 bases, and 11 bases lay in between. This CDR3 comprises 13 residues. CDR3 bases: TGTGCCAGCAGTCCGGTCGGAGGCACTGAAGCTTTCTTT. Amino acid sequence: CASSPVGGTEAFF.

This chain joins TRBV20-1 and TRBJ2-6; 12 bases fit TRBD2. V shed 3 bases and J 0 bases; nucleotides not matched to a gene: 9. The germline gives CDR1 DFQATT, CDR2 SNEGSKA (reference sequence). This CDR3 comprises 19 residues. The CDR3 DNA is TGCAGTGCTAGTACCCTTCCTAGCGGGGGGGCCTCTGGGGCCAACGTCCTGACTTTC. Its protein is CSASTLPSGGASGANVLTF.

The CDR3 loop is CASSLRLAGGWNEQFF. The CDR3 DNA reads TGTGCCAGCAGCTTAAGACTAGCGGGGGGTTGGAATGAGCAGTTCTTC. The chain couples TRBV11-2 to TRBJ2-1; 13 bases agree with TRBD2. Germline V gene data show CDR1 as SGHAT and CDR2 as FQNNGV. This CDR3 comprises 16 residues. J lost 7 bases, V lost 2 bases, and 5 bases had no gene match. The full variable domain, in which reference TRBV11-2 and TRBJ2-1 provide the parts outside the CDR3, is EAGVAQSPRYKIIEKRQSVAFWCNPISGHATLYWYQQILGQGPKLLIQFQNNGVVDDSQLPKDRFSAERLKGVDSTLKIQPAKLEDSAVYLCASSLRLAGGWNEQFFGPGTRLTVL.

The rearrangement joins TRBV12-3 or TRBV12-4 to TRBJ1-5, with D unclear. CDR3 length: 13 amino acids. Between the trimmed V and J ends, which lost 7 bases and 5 bases, there was a span of 12 bases. CDR3 protein: CASTRGFHQPQHF. CDR3 coding DNA: TGTGCCAGCACTCGCGGGTTCCATCAGCCCCAGCATTTT.

This clonotype was observed a few times. The genes are TRBV5-1 and TRBJ1-4; 10 positions agree with TRBD1. Germline-derived CDR1 and CDR2 are SGHRS and YFSETQ. The V segment lost 3 bases and the J segment 4 bases; nucleotides outside the gene matches: 3. CDR3 length equals 15 residues. The CDR3 DNA sequence: TGCGCCAGCAGCTGGCGGACAGGGGGTAATGAAAAACTGTTTTTT. Its protein product is CASSWRTGGNEKLFF. Full variable domain (missing parts from reference TRBV5-1 and TRBJ1-4): KAGVTQTPRYLIKTRGQQVTLSCSPISGHRSVSWYQQTPGQGLQFLFEYFSETQRNKGNFPGRFSGRQFSNSRSEMNVSTLELGDSALYLCASSWRTGGNEKLFFGSGTQLSVL.

This rearrangement joins TRBV28 to TRBJ1-1; maybe TRBD1 (5 bases). V was clipped by 6 bases and J by 4 bases, with 15 bases between them. CDR1 and CDR2 from the germline V gene are MDHEN and SYDVKM. CDR3 size: 14 residues. Here the CDR3 reads CASSISGGVTEAFF. As DNA, the CDR3 is TGTGCCAGCAGCATAAGTGGGGGGGTCACTGAAGCTTTCTTT.